The sequence of this T cell receptor beta chain was determined in a study of cytomegalovirus exposure and HLA in healthy donors. Points on this clone: The antigen remains undetermined.

Study-level results: Later analysis identified several of the most significant clusters that appeared linked to common viral pathogens. TCR beta V- and J-gene trimming was later associated with a missense DCLRE1C variant.

The PCR had 60 Vbeta and 13 Jbeta primers. Libraries were prepared by immunoSEQ multiplex PCR; TCRdb keeps only in-frame clonotypes and omits some of them. The table shows approximately 130,000 clones, with around 83% occurring only once. CDR3 length equals 13 residues. Germline CDR1 reads SGHRS; CDR2 reads YFSETQ. The trim removed 0 bases at V and 7 bases at J, leaving 2 bases unmatched. This chain joins TRBV5-1 and TRBJ1-1; 8 bases line up with TRBD1. The receptor was isolated from a woman aged 50 to 60 in good health and CMV-seropositive. Sequences were obtained from PBMCs. The DNA for the CDR3 is TGCGCCAGCAGCTTGGTCGGACAGGGTGAAGCTTTCTTT. Protein product: CASSLVGQGEAFF.